These 13 T cell receptor beta chains were sequenced from one sample in a study of blood T cell repertoires in COVID-19. TCRdb's copy holds only in-frame clones and misses some; the assay was immunoSEQ multiplex PCR. The sample has approximately 150,000 clones; roughly 84% are singletons. Sample: peripheral blood. These receptors were obtained from a man between 60 and 75 years old with acute or convalescent COVID-19.

The rearrangement joins TRBV18 to TRBJ2-2, with D uncertain. V lost 3 bases, J lost 4 bases, and 6 bases lay in between. From germline, CDR1 is KGHSH and CDR2 LQKENI. The CDR3 sequence is 13 residues long. In DNA form, the CDR3 reads TGTGCCAGCTCACCCACAGCCACCGGGGAGCTGTTTTTT. This encodes CASSPTATGELFF.

The rearrangement joins TRBV19 to TRBJ1-1, with D unclear. Germline V gene data show CDR1 as LNHDA and CDR2 as SQIVND (reference sequence). The V end was cut by 4 bases, the J end by 1 base, with 7 bases between. The CDR3 runs to 13 residues. CDR3 sequence: CASSTTWNTEAFF. Here the CDR3 DNA reads TGTGCCAGTAGTACTACTTGGAACACTGAAGCTTTCTTT.

The rearrangement joins TRBV19 to TRBJ2-1; perhaps TRBD2 as D (5 bases). Per germline, CDR1 LNHDA and CDR2 SQIVND (reference sequence). The CDR3 extends over 14 amino acids. The V and J ends lost 5 bases and 7 bases respectively, with 15 bases between them. This CDR3 reads CASSVAVGRNEQFF. CDR3 bases: TGTGCCAGTAGTGTAGCAGTGGGGAGAAATGAGCAGTTCTTC. The whole variable domain, filled in from reference TRBV19 and TRBJ2-1, reads DGGITQSPKYLFRKEGQNVTLSCEQNLNHDAMYWYRQDPGQGLRLIYYSQIVNDFQKGDIAEGYSVSREKKESFPLTVTSAQKNPTAFYLCASSVAVGRNEQFFGPGTRLTVL.

The V and J genes are TRBV24-1 and TRBJ1-5, with 8 bases lining up with TRBD1. Unmatched junction bases numbered 4, after V lost 4 bases and J lost 0 bases. Per germline, CDR1 KGHDR and CDR2 SFDVKD. The CDR3 covers 16 residues. In DNA form, the CDR3 reads TGTGCCACCAGTGACCGGACAGGGAATAGCAATCAGCCCCAGCATTTT. Its protein is CATSDRTGNSNQPQHF.

The chain links TRBV7-3 to TRBJ2-7; maybe TRBD2 (6 bases). The CDR3 length is 15 residues. The germline V and J ends were trimmed by 2 bases and 2 bases, with 13 bases remaining between them. The V gene's germline CDR1 is SGHTA and CDR2 FQGTGA. CDR3 protein: CASSLAGAGPYEQYF. CDR3 nucleotide sequence: TGTGCCAGCAGCTTAGCAGGCGCGGGACCCTACGAGCAGTACTTC. The full variable domain, completed using reference TRBV7-3 and TRBJ2-7, is GAGVSQTPSNKVTEKGKYVELRCDPISGHTALYWYRQSLGQGPEFLIYFQGTGAADDSGLPNDRFFAVRPEGSVSTLKIQRTERGDSAVYLCASSLAGAGPYEQYFGPGTRLTVT.

In this sample, this clone turned up a few times. This chain connects TRBV19 to TRBJ2-6, with TRBD2 matching 7 bases. The V gene's germline CDR1 is LNHDA and CDR2 SQIVND (reference sequence). The CDR3 contains 15 residues. V lost 9 bases to trimming and J lost 1 base; unmatched junction nucleotides: 6. The CDR3 bases are TGTGCCAGCCCTTGGGGGGGATCTGGGGCCAACGTCCTGACTTTC. It codes for CASPWGGSGANVLTF. The variable domain in full, with the rest retrieved from reference TRBV19 and TRBJ2-6, is DGGITQSPKYLFRKEGQNVTLSCEQNLNHDAMYWYRQDPGQGLRLIYYSQIVNDFQKGDIAEGYSVSREKKESFPLTVTSAQKNPTAFYLCASPWGGSGANVLTFGAGSRLTVL.

This clone showed up just a few times. V and J are TRBV15 and TRBJ1-5; D is undetermined. V was shortened by 0 bases and J by 2 bases, with 8 bases between the two germline ends. This CDR3 has 15 amino acids. Germline V lookup: CDR1 LNHNV, CDR2 YYDKDF (reference sequence). The CDR3 spells CATSRDWQGNQPQHF. The CDR3 DNA reads TGTGCCACCAGCAGAGATTGGCAGGGCAATCAGCCCCAGCATTTT.

This clone has only one observation. The chain has TRBV14 and TRBJ2-1; D gene uncertain. Trimming shortened V by 1 base and J by 14 bases, and 12 bases separated the two germline ends. This CDR3 is built from 12 residues. Germline-derived CDR1 and CDR2 are SGHDN and FVKESK. The CDR3 reads CASSQGLARKFF. The DNA for the CDR3 is TGTGCCAGCAGCCAAGGGTTGGCAAGAAAGTTCTTC.

The chain joins TRBV11-2 to TRBJ2-3; 9 bases fit TRBD2. Germline V gene data show CDR1 as SGHAT and CDR2 as FQNNGV. Trimming took 4 bases from V and 2 from J; bases not matched to a gene: 4. The CDR3 loop spans 15 amino acids. This chain's CDR3 is CASSYSGGFTDTQYF. The CDR3 DNA sequence: TGTGCCAGCAGCTATAGCGGGGGTTTCACAGATACGCAGTATTTT.

The rearrangement joins TRBV10-1 to TRBJ1-2; D possibly corresponds to TRBD1 (5 bases). Germline loops: CDR1 WNHNN, CDR2 SYGVQD (reference sequence). This CDR3 is built from 14 residues. The germline V and J ends were trimmed by 5 bases and 7 bases, with 17 bases remaining between them. DNA for the CDR3: TGCGCCAGCAGTCCGCGAAGGACAACAGTTGGCTACACCTTC. Its translation: CASSPRRTTVGYTF.

The chain uses TRBV9 and TRBJ2-3, with a tentative D call TRBD1 (6 bases). In germline, CDR1 is SGDLS, CDR2 YYNGEE. V was clipped by 1 base and J by 2 bases, with 8 bases between them. CDR3 length equals 14 residues. CDR3 in DNA: TGTGCCAGCAGCGTACAGGGGCTCACAGATACGCAGTATTTT. This translates into CASSVQGLTDTQYF. The whole variable domain, remainder taken from reference TRBV9 and TRBJ2-3, is DSGVTQTPKHLITATGQRVTLRCSPRSGDLSVYWYQQSLDQGLQFLIQYYNGEERAKGNILERFSAQQFPDLHSELNLSSLELGDSALYFCASSVQGLTDTQYFGPGTRLTVL.

The rearrangement uses TRBV14 and TRBJ2-7, with 8 bases lining up with TRBD2. The CDR3 loop spans 17 amino acids. Per germline, CDR1 SGHDN and CDR2 FVKESK. V was pared by 0 bases and J by 3 bases, with 10 bases of the junction left unmatched. Here the CDR3 reads CASSQDGVAGGFYEQYF. CDR3 nucleotide sequence: TGTGCCAGCAGCCAAGATGGGGTTGCGGGGGGCTTCTACGAGCAGTACTTC.

The chain is built from TRBV13 and TRBJ1-2; the D gene is possibly TRBD1 (6 bases). V was trimmed by 3 bases and J by 4 bases, leaving 12 bases between them. CDR1 is PRHDT and CDR2 is FYEKMQ in the germline V gene (reference sequence). This CDR3 region has 14 residues. The CDR3 bases are TGTGCCAGCAGCTTTTTACAGGGTGGCTATGGCTACACCTTC. Its translation: CASSFLQGGYGYTF. Variable domain in full (rest from reference TRBV13 and TRBJ1-2): AAGVIQSPRHLIKEKRETATLKCYPIPRHDTVYWYQQGPGQDPQFLISFYEKMQSDKGSIPDRFSAQQFSDYHSELNMSSLELGDSALYFCASSFLQGGYGYTFGSGTRLTVV.